These 25 T cell receptor beta chains share one sample of origin, sequenced in a study of T cell repertoires in cytomegalovirus infection. Via MiXCR, TCRdb re-called the reads, giving one row per CDR3 protein. The sample includes hundreds of thousands of distinct CDR3 sequences, 15% to 20% of them seen just once. Sequences were obtained from PBMCs. The source of these receptors is a human donor in good health (CMV status not recorded). Some clones in this sample may be carry-over from other donors' samples.

This clonotype was counted many times. The chain carries TRBV12-5 and TRBJ2-7; 9 positions agree with TRBD1. The CDR3 extends over 13 amino acids. V was clipped by 6 bases and J by 7 bases; unmatched bases: 7. Looked up from germline, CDR1 is LGHNT and CDR2 is FRNRAP. CDR3: CASGLTGGREQYF. The CDR3 DNA sequence: TGTGCTAGTGGCCTAACAGGGGGCAGGGAGCAGTACTTC.

Only one count was recorded for this clonotype. This chain connects TRBV28 to TRBJ1-5, with 7 bases aligning to TRBD1. CDR3 size: 16 residues. The junction had 11 bases not matched to a gene; V was cut back by 9 bases and J by 0 bases. Germline V gives CDR1 MDHEN, CDR2 SYDVKM. Here the CDR3 reads CASTAGTADSNQPQHF. The CDR3 region has the DNA TGTGCCAGTACCGCTGGGACAGCCGATAGCAATCAGCCCCAGCATTTT.

This clonotype appeared many times. The gene calls are TRBV12-3 or TRBV12-4 and TRBJ1-5, with 8 positions matching TRBD1. The CDR3 contains 17 residues. J was trimmed by 0 bases and V by 6 bases; bases with no gene match: 10. CDR3 sequence: CASRRDRQSYSNQPQHF. The CDR3 DNA reads TGTGCCAGCAGGAGGGACAGGCAATCCTATAGCAATCAGCCCCAGCATTTT.

This clonotype came up many times. The chain recombines TRBV7-2 with TRBJ2-7, with D perhaps matching TRBD2 (5 bases). In germline, CDR1 is SGHTA, CDR2 FQGNSA. The V end was cut by 3 bases, the J end by 0 bases, with 9 bases between. The CDR3 has 14 residues. CDR3 loop: CASSLTGISYEQYF. The DNA for the CDR3 is TGTGCCAGCAGCTTGACGGGGATCTCCTACGAGCAGTACTTC.

The chain has TRBV29-1 and TRBJ2-5, with D possibly being TRBD1 (6 bases). This CDR3 has 13 amino acids. The V gene lost 6 bases and the J gene lost 3 bases, with 14 bases spanning the gap. CDR1 SQVTM and CDR2 ANQGSEA come from the germline V gene. The CDR3: CSVKQGWEETQYF. The DNA of the CDR3 is TGCAGCGTGAAACAGGGATGGGAAGAGACCCAGTACTTC.

The chain joins TRBV4-3 to TRBJ2-2; maybe TRBD2 (5 bases). Germline V gene sequence: CDR1 LGHNA, CDR2 YSLEER. This CDR3 is built from 16 residues. V was cut by 0 bases and J by 3 bases, with 11 bases left in between. CDR3 DNA sequence: TGCGCCAGCAGCCAAGATCCGGGAACGGACACCGGGGAGCTGTTTTTT. It specifies CASSQDPGTDTGELFF.

This clonotype was seen more than once but under ten times. The chain joins TRBV20-1 to TRBJ2-1, with D maybe TRBD2 (6 bases). This CDR3 is built from 14 residues. Germline V gene sequence: CDR1 DFQATT, CDR2 SNEGSKA (reference sequence). V lost 3 bases and J lost 8, with 17 bases in between. The CDR3 nucleotides are TGCAGTGCTAGTCTTTCTGGCCCGGGAGATGAGCAGTTCTTC. Its protein product is CSASLSGPGDEQFF.

This clonotype showed up just a few times. V gene TRBV20-1 combines with J gene TRBJ1-2, with 7 bases that match TRBD1. From germline, CDR1 is DFQATT and CDR2 SNEGSKA (reference sequence). The CDR3 sequence is 13 residues long. J lost 3 bases, V lost 6 bases, and 7 bases had no gene match. This CDR3 reads CSAKTGSYYGYTF. The CDR3 coding sequence is TGCAGTGCCAAGACAGGGTCTTACTATGGCTACACCTTC.

The rearrangement uses TRBV28 and TRBJ1-5; unclear D gene. CDR1 MDHEN and CDR2 SYDVKM come from the germline V gene. The CDR3 length is 16 residues. V was clipped by 3 bases and J by 2 bases, with 14 bases between them. CDR3 in amino acids: CASSLAVAGGNQPQHF. CDR3 sequence (DNA): TGTGCCAGCAGTTTGGCGGTCGCCGGGGGCAATCAGCCCCAGCATTTT. Variable domain in full (rest from reference TRBV28 and TRBJ1-5): DVKVTQSSRYLVKRTGEKVFLECVQDMDHENMFWYRQDPGLGLRLIYFSYDVKMKEKGDIPEGYSVSREKKERFSLILESASTNQTSMYLCASSLAVAGGNQPQHFGDGTRLSIL.

The genes are TRBV7-2 and TRBJ1-1; D is unresolved. The CDR3 contains 15 residues. CDR1 and CDR2 (germline): SGHTA, FQGNSA. V lost 6 bases to trimming and J lost 1 base, with 15 bases between them. In DNA form, the CDR3 reads TGTGCCAGCAGATCTCCCTCTCATCAGAACACTGAAGCTTTCTTT. The encoded protein is CASRSPSHQNTEAFF.

The chain couples TRBV6-5 to TRBJ1-2, with no clear D. Per germline, CDR1 MNHEY and CDR2 SVGAGI. Trimming took off 0 bases at V and 5 bases at J, with 13 bases between the two ends. CDR3 length: 15 amino acids. The CDR3 DNA sequence: TGTGCCAGCAGTTACTCTCCGGATAGGATATATGGCTACACCTTC. Translating gives CASSYSPDRIYGYTF.

This rearrangement joins TRBV20-1 to TRBJ1-2, with no clear D. Between the trimmed V and J ends, which lost 0 bases and 7 bases, there was a span of 18 bases. This CDR3 spans 15 amino acids. Germline V gives CDR1 DFQATT, CDR2 SNEGSKA (reference sequence). In DNA form, the CDR3 reads TGCAGTGCTAGAGATAATGTACTTGAAGGTGGTGGCTACACCTTC. Translated, it gives CSARDNVLEGGGYTF.

This clonotype occurred many times. This chain links TRBV7-2 with TRBJ1-1, with no clear D. The ends were cut back, 1 base at V and 1 base at J, with 10 bases in the middle. Germline CDR1 and CDR2: SGHTA and FQGNSA. This CDR3 has 15 amino acids. The DNA of the CDR3 is TGTGCCAGCAGCTTAGGCGGTAACAGGAACACTGAAGCTTTCTTT. Its translation is CASSLGGNRNTEAFF.

This clonotype occurred many times. The genes are TRBV7-6 and TRBJ1-6, with D possibly being TRBD1 (6 bases). This CDR3 region has 17 residues. V was trimmed by 5 bases and J by 5 bases, leaving 19 bases between them. Germline V lookup: CDR1 SGHVS, CDR2 FNYEAQ. CDR3 sequence reads: CASSPGTDSENNSPLHF. Written as DNA, the CDR3 is TGTGCCAGCAGCCCAGGAACGGACAGTGAAAATAATTCACCCCTCCACTTT.

CDR3 sequence (DNA): TGTGCCAGCAGCCAACGCTGGACTAGCGAGAACAATCTCTACAATGAGCAGTTCTTC. This translates into CASSQRWTSENNLYNEQFF. The chain uses TRBV3-1 and TRBJ2-1; TRBD2 aligns across 9 bases. CDR1 is LGHDT, CDR2 YNNKEL, per germline (reference sequence). The CDR3 has 19 amino acids. Germline trimming cut 2 bases from V and 3 bases from J; bases unmatched to any gene: 14.

This chain connects TRBV20-1 to TRBJ2-7, with 8 nucleotides matching TRBD1. CDR1 DFQATT and CDR2 SNEGSKA come from the germline V gene (reference sequence). This CDR3 has 12 residues. The V and J ends lost 8 bases and 5 bases, in that order; junction bases with no gene match: 8. CDR3 amino acids: CSTRTGYDEQYF. CDR3 bases: TGCAGTACCCGGACAGGGTACGACGAGCAGTACTTC.

This clonotype appeared many times. This rearrangement joins TRBV7-2 to TRBJ2-1; D may match TRBD1 or TRBD2 (6 bases each). The CDR3 is 16 residues long. Trimming pared 8 bases from V and 9 bases from J, leaving 26 bases between. Looked up from germline, CDR1 is SGHTA and CDR2 is FQGNSA. The CDR3 DNA is TGTGCCAGCTCGGGGGCGCCTAGTTTGATTAGCGGTGAGCAGTTCTTC. Its translation is CASSGAPSLISGEQFF. Variable domain in full (rest from reference TRBV7-2 and TRBJ2-1): GAGVSQSPSNKVTEKGKDVELRCDPISGHTALYWYRQSLGQGLEFLIYFQGNSAPDKSGLPSDRFSAERTGGSVSTLTIQRTQQEDSAVYLCASSGAPSLISGEQFFGPGTRLTVL.

This clonotype was seen more than once but under ten times. The DNA for the CDR3 is TGTGCCAGCACTGGGACAGGCGTAAACATTCAGTACTTC. It yields the protein CASTGTGVNIQYF. The gene calls are TRBV28 and TRBJ2-4; 8 bases are a match to TRBD1. CDR1 and CDR2 (germline): MDHEN, SYDVKM. CDR3 length: 13 residues. Trimming took 7 bases from V and 6 from J; bases not matched to a gene: 5. Full variable domain (missing parts from reference TRBV28 and TRBJ2-4): DVKVTQSSRYLVKRTGEKVFLECVQDMDHENMFWYRQDPGLGLRLIYFSYDVKMKEKGDIPEGYSVSREKKERFSLILESASTNQTSMYLCASTGTGVNIQYFGAGTRLSVL.

This clonotype was observed a handful of times. The chain carries TRBV2 and TRBJ2-3; D unclear. The germline gives CDR1 SNHLY, CDR2 FYNNEI. This CDR3 is 13 amino acids long. The ends were cut back, 1 base at V and 2 bases at J, with 4 bases in the middle. CDR3 nucleotide sequence: TGTGCCAGCAGTGAAGTCTACACAGATACGCAGTATTTT. As protein: CASSEVYTDTQYF. The whole variable domain, remainder taken from reference TRBV2 and TRBJ2-3, is EPEVTQTPSHQVTQMGQEVILRCVPISNHLYFYWYRQILGQKVEFLVSFYNNEISEKSEIFDDQFSVERPDGSNFTLKIRSTKLEDSAMYFCASSEVYTDTQYFGPGTRLTVL.

This clonotype was counted a few times. The V call is TRBV6-6, the J call TRBJ2-1; D might be TRBD2 (5 bases). This CDR3 comprises 14 residues. CDR1 MNHNY and CDR2 SVGAGI come from the germline V gene (reference sequence). V dropped 5 bases and J dropped 9 bases, with 17 bases sitting between them. CDR3 protein: CASSDNADFSEQFF. The CDR3, as DNA: TGTGCCAGCAGTGATAATGCGGACTTCAGTGAGCAGTTCTTC.

This clonotype appeared a few times. J is TRBJ2-5 and V is TRBV5-4, with unresolved D. The CDR3 consists of 15 residues. CDR1 is SGHNT, CDR2 YYREEE, per germline (reference sequence). Between the trimmed V and J ends, which lost 0 bases and 5 bases, there was a span of 14 bases. CDR3: CASSLGALTQETQYF. For the CDR3, the DNA is TGTGCCAGCAGCTTGGGGGCCCTAACCCAGGAGACCCAGTACTTC.

Notes on this clonotype: A read error is possible here, since a much larger clone lies one base away. The CDR3 here is CASREQANTEAFF. The CDR3 DNA is TGTGCCAGCAGAGAACAGGCGAACACTGAAGCTTTCTTT. This chain links TRBV12-3 or TRBV12-4 with TRBJ1-1; maybe TRBD1 (5 bases). The CDR3 is 13 residues long. V was trimmed by 6 bases and J by 1 base, leaving 9 bases between them.

This clonotype was seen more than once but under ten times. The J gene is TRBJ2-1, the V gene TRBV15; the D call may be TRBD1 or TRBD2 (6 bases each). CDR3 length: 16 amino acids. The V gene lost 1 base and the J gene lost 13 bases, with 23 bases spanning the gap. Germline V gene lookup returns CDR1 LNHNV and CDR2 YYDKDF (reference sequence). The CDR3 DNA reads as TGTGCCACCAGCAGAGGGGGGGCCTACAGGGCACAAGAACAGTTCTTC. Its translation is CATSRGGAYRAQEQFF. Together with reference TRBV15 and TRBJ2-1, the CDR3 gives the full variable domain: DAMVIQNPRYQVTQFGKPVTLSCSQTLNHNVMYWYQQKSSQAPKLLFHYYDKDFNNEADTPDNFQSRRPNTSFCFLDIRSPGLGDTAMYLCATSRGGAYRAQEQFFGPGTRLTVL.

In this sample, this clonotype turned up many times. This chain joins TRBV10-3 and TRBJ2-7; no clear D. CDR3 length equals 12 residues. The ends were cut back, 1 base at V and 0 bases at J, with 1 base in the middle. From germline, CDR1 is ENHRY and CDR2 SYGVKD. The CDR3 sequence: CAISEYSYEQYF. CDR3 nucleotide sequence: TGTGCCATCAGTGAGTACTCCTACGAGCAGTACTTC.

The V gene is TRBV7-2, the J gene TRBJ1-2; 10 bases match TRBD1. Trimming removed 5 bases from V and 7 bases from J; junction bases left unmatched: 13. Per germline, CDR1 SGHTA and CDR2 FQGNSA. This CDR3 is 16 amino acids long. The CDR3 region is CASSLISRQGASGYTF. CDR3 coding DNA: TGTGCCAGCAGCCTAATCAGTAGACAGGGGGCTAGTGGCTACACCTTC.